The table lists the clone carrying this TCR beta chain with many counts. The antigen is unknown. This entry belongs to a study of T cell repertoires in cytomegalovirus infection. Study-level information: Well-studied HLA-B-restricted epitopes and recently identified HLA-C-restricted epitopes of CMV were both used in the study. An indication of both CMV infection and matching HLA type came from public TCR beta signatures.

TCRdb independently ran MiXCR on the reads; one entry per CDR3 protein. Counted here are about 920,000 distinct CDR3 sequences, approximately 30% occurring once; the ten biggest clones make up around an eighth. The CDR3 sequence is 15 residues long. Trimming cost V 5 bases and J 6 bases, with 19 bases left between them. The germline CDR1 and CDR2 sequences are SGHTA and FQGTGA. The TCR was taken from a human donor in good health (CMV status not recorded). Some clones in this sample may be carry-over from other donors' samples. The specimen comprised cultured CD8+ T cells from PBMCs, sampled from culture after CMV antigen stimulation. The gene calls are TRBV7-3 and TRBJ1-1; D might be TRBD1 (5 bases). This CDR3 is CASSRYGGAGPEAFF. The CDR3 DNA follows: TGTGCCAGCAGCCGTTACGGCGGGGCGGGCCCTGAAGCTTTCTTT.